This record covers a single T cell receptor beta chain. V was pared by 5 bases and J by 7 bases, with 6 bases of the junction left unmatched. This CDR3 comprises 15 residues. The germline gives CDR1 MNHEY, CDR2 SMNVEV (reference sequence). Assay: immunoSEQ multiplex PCR; the TCRdb copy retains only in-frame clones and omits some. The repertoire consists of hundreds of thousands of clones, with about 90% occurring once and the leading ten covering 24%. This sample was taken from a study of shared clonotypes between healthy human individuals. Only CD45RO-negative cells positively selected for CCR7 counted as naive CD8 cells, so terminally differentiated effector memory CD45RA+ cells were excluded.

The sequence was collected from a man younger than 40 in good health. Source material: naive CD8+ T cells sorted from blood. V and J are TRBV27 and TRBJ1-4, with TRBD1 matching over 11 bases. The CDR3 loop reads CASSLGTGGSEKLFF. The CDR3 DNA is TGTGCCAGCAGTCTGGGGACAGGGGGAAGTGAAAAACTGTTTTTT. The variable domain in full, completed from reference TRBV27 and TRBJ1-4, reads EAQVTQNPRYLITVTGKKLTVTCSQNMNHEYMSWYRQDPGLGLRQIYYSMNVEVTDKGDVPEGYKVSRKEKRNFPLILESPSPNQTSLYFCASSLGTGGSEKLFFGSGTQLSVL.